A selection of T cell receptor beta chains follows, all from one sample in a study of beta chain features in type 1 diabetes. Method: immunoSEQ multiplex PCR; TCRdb's copy keeps in-frame clones and lacks some. The top ten hold more than 0.45% of the sample, which has about 150,000 clones, 9% to 12% seen once. The source material was central memory CD4+ T cells from blood. These receptors all stem from a man aged 25-45 years with type 1 diabetes. The CDR3 runs from the conserved cysteine through the conserved F or W. A D gene is named only where the DNA matches it firmly. Rows may omit the clone size; those that give it use once, few, many or a size class.

size | D | J | V | CDR3 | DNA
- | TRBD2 | TRBJ2-3 | TRBV7-9 | CASSSMIAGGSTDTQYF | TGTGCCAGCAGCTCGATGATAGCGGGGGGGAGCACAGATACGCAGTATTTT
few | - | TRBJ2-1 | TRBV5-1 | CASSQRVADTYNEQFF | TGCGCCAGCAGCCAACGGGTGGCGGACACCTACAATGAGCAGTTCTTC
- | - | TRBJ1-1 | TRBV6-1 | CASREGGTEAFF | TGTGCCAGCAGGGAGGGAGGCACTGAAGCTTTCTTT
few | TRBD1 | TRBJ2-3 | TRBV18 | CASSRGQTSDTQYF | TGTGCCAGCTCACGGGGACAGACTTCAGATACGCAGTATTTT
- | - | TRBJ2-7 | TRBV4-2 | CASSQDYSEQYF | TGTGCCAGCAGCCAAGATTATTCCGAGCAGTACTTC
- | TRBD1 | TRBJ2-5 | TRBV7-6 | CASSHGQAQYF | TGTGCCAGCAGCCACGGACAGGCCCAGTACTTC
- | TRBD1 | TRBJ1-1 | TRBV29-1 | CSVEDRDRGTEAFF | TGCAGCGTTGAAGATAGGGACAGGGGCACTGAAGCTTTCTTT
- | - | TRBJ2-5 | TRBV18 | CASSPESGEEETQYF | TGTGCCAGCTCACCAGAGTCGGGAGAAGAAGAGACCCAGTACTTC
- | - | TRBJ1-2 | TRBV25-1 | CASSEGLYGYTF | TGTGCCAGCAGTGAAGGCCTCTATGGCTACACCTTC
- | TRBD1 | TRBJ2-1 | TRBV5-6 | CASSQGTGTHYLQFF | TGTGCCAGCAGCCAGGGGACAGGCACTCATTATTTGCAGTTCTTC
- | - | TRBJ1-5 | TRBV5-4 | CASSLGQNQPQHF | TGTGCCAGCAGCTTGGGACAGAATCAGCCCCAGCATTTT
- | - | TRBJ2-2 | TRBV6-1 | CASSQGPNTGELFF | TGTGCCAGCAGTCAAGGGCCGAACACCGGGGAGCTGTTTTTT
few | TRBD1 | TRBJ1-2 | TRBV9 | CASSVGQGQDGYTF | TGTGCCAGCAGCGTCGGACAGGGACAGGATGGCTACACCTTC
- | TRBD1 | TRBJ1-2 | TRBV7-2 | CASSPTGLRGTNYGYTF | TGTGCCAGCAGCCCGACAGGGTTAAGGGGGACTAACTATGGCTACACCTTC
- | TRBD2 | TRBJ2-1 | TRBV5-4 | CASSLADGRADNEQFF | TGTGCCAGCAGCTTGGCCGACGGGAGGGCCGACAATGAGCAGTTCTTC
- | - | TRBJ2-7 | TRBV7-9 | CASSHSYEQYF | TGTGCCAGCAGCCACAGCTACGAGCAGTACTTC